This T cell receptor (beta chain) was observed in a study of blood T cell repertoires in COVID-19. About the study: The United States, Italy and Spain were the sources of the acute and convalescent COVID-19 samples. T cells, B-cell-depleted T cells, or PBMCs supplied cDNA or gDNA.

This CDR3 has 14 residues. Germline assignment: CDR1 MNHEY and CDR2 SVGAGI. V dropped 6 bases and J dropped 7; count of bases not matched to a gene: 7. Per the authors' pipeline: It was from reference gene primer amplification that nucleated cell counts were estimated. Profiled with immunoSEQ multiplex PCR; TCRdb holds only in-frame clones, not every one. From that table come the V and J calls and clone size; the DNA was used to work out D and trimming. This table has fewer than 200,000 clones, roughly 86% appearing once. The rearrangement links TRBV6-5 to TRBJ1-4; 8 bases line up with TRBD1. Specimen: peripheral blood. The receptor's source is an elderly woman with COVID-19, enrolled during active disease. In DNA, the CDR3 is TGTGCCAGCAGATTGACAGGGGCGGTTGAAAAACTGTTTTTT. This translates into CASRLTGAVEKLFF.